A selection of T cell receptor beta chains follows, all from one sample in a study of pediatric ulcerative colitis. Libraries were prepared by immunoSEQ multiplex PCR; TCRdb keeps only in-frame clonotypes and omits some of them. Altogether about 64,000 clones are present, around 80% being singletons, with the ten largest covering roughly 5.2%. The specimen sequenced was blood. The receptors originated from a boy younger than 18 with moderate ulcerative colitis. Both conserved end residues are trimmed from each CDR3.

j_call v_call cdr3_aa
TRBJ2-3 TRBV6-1 ASSVWFGGQSTDTQY
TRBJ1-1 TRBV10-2 ASSHPGQANTEAF
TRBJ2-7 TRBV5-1 ASAGTGFSEQY
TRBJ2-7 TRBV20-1 SARQTYEQY
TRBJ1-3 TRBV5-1 ASSPWTQSSGNTIY
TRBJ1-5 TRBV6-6 ASSPRGKTGNQPQH
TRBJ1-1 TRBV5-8 ASSARQVNTEAF
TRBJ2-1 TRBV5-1 ASTSMLGLAGGRATEQF
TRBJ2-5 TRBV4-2 ASSQDPGGRETQY
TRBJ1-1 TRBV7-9 ASSLAGRHANTEAF
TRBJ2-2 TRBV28 ASSFWTGELF
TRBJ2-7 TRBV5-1 ASSPPGQVNEQY
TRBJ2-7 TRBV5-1 ASSSTPGEGDEQY
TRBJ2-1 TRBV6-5 ATCTGPARFEQF
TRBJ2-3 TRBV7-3 ASRGPSTDTQY
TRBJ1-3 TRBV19 ASSDIRGSSGNTIY
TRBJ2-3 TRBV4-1 ASSQARVLSDTQY
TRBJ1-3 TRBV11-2 ASSLAQMEGNTIY
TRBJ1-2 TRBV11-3 ASSPQGAYT
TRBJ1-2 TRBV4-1 ASSQAEGFSYGYT
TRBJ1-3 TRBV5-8 ASSRSLGPGNTIY
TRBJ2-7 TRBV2 ASSDSWQGPAY
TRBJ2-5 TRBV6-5 ASSYDPGGWETQY
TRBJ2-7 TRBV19 ATSGAGAYEQY
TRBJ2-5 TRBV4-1 ASSQVAETQY
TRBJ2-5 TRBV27 ASSLSLNPQETQY
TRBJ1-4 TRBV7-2 ASSLAGGLVEKLF
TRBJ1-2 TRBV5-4 ASSLATGTGVYGYT
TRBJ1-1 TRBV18 ASSPRPNTEAF
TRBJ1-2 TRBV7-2 ASSVNTAAGYT
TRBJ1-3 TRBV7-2 ASSSSTLHSGNTIY
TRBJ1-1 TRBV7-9 ASSLKGVISTEAF
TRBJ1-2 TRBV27 ASRETGGTRYGYT
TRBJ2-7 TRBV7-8 ASSTEHRGQY
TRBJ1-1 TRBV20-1 SARTTGNAF
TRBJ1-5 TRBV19 ASIGETGAWGNQPQH
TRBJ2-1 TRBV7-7 ASSPQGLYQNEQF
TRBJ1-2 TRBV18 ASSPRQGPPYGYT